A single sample is the source of the 19 T cell receptor beta chains below, sequenced in a study of T cell changes during pregnancy in multiple sclerosis. Some clones are missing from TCRdb's copy, which holds only in-frame ones; the method was immunoSEQ multiplex PCR. The sample yields some 27,000 clones, around 90% seen once. The sequenced sample was CD4+ T cells from peripheral blood mononuclear cells, obtained in the first trimester of pregnancy. These receptors were collected from a female donor in good health, enrolled as a control in a pregnancy study.

This chain links TRBV7-2 with TRBJ2-7; 12 bases fit TRBD2. The CDR3 is 17 amino acids. CDR1 is SGHTA, CDR2 FQGNSA, per germline. With V trimmed by 1 base and J by 2 bases, 6 bases remained unmatched. CDR3 nucleotide sequence: TGTGCCAGCAGCTTAGGGACTAGCGGGGCGAACCCCTACGAGCAGTACTTC. As protein: CASSLGTSGANPYEQYF.

Here the CDR3 reads CASRTNYKSYNSPLHF. CDR3 in DNA: TGTGCCAGCAGAACAAACTATAAGTCCTATAATTCACCCCTCCACTTT. The gene calls are TRBV28 and TRBJ1-6, with D uncertain. CDR1 is MDHEN and CDR2 is SYDVKM in the germline V gene. The length of the CDR3 is 16 residues. With 6 bases removed from V and 1 base from J, the gap between germline ends came to 13 bases.

CDR3 bases: TGCGCCAGCAGCTTACAGGGGGCGGGGGACACTGAAGCTTTCTTT. Translation gives CASSLQGAGDTEAFF. The chain recombines TRBV5-1 with TRBJ1-1, with 9 bases that match TRBD1. Losses at the gene ends were 2 bases for V and 3 bases for J; bases not matched to a gene: 5. The CDR3 totals 15 residues. Germline V lookup: CDR1 SGHRS, CDR2 YFSETQ.

The chain employs TRBV9 and TRBJ2-3; 7 nucleotides match TRBD2. CDR1 is SGDLS, CDR2 YYNGEE, per germline. The CDR3 totals 17 residues. Losses at the gene ends were 0 bases for V and 2 bases for J; bases not matched to a gene: 9. The CDR3 DNA sequence: TGTGCCAGCAGCGTAGCCCCAGCTAGCGGTCACACAGATACGCAGTATTTT. Translated: CASSVAPASGHTDTQYF.

J is TRBJ2-7 and V is TRBV7-2; 10 bases line up with TRBD1. J gave up 4 bases and V 4 bases, and 10 bases lay outside the gene matches. CDR3 length: 16 amino acids. Germline V gene sequence: CDR1 SGHTA, CDR2 FQGNSA. CDR3: CASSSRDRGRRYEQYF. DNA of the CDR3: TGTGCCAGCAGCTCCCGGGACAGGGGCCGGAGGTACGAGCAGTACTTC.

This chain joins TRBV4-2 and TRBJ2-7; 7 bases fit TRBD2. V lost 5 bases, J lost 1 base, and 5 bases stayed unmatched. Germline assignment: CDR1 LGHNA and CDR2 YNFKEQ. The CDR3 consists of 14 residues. The CDR3 coding sequence is TGTGCCAGCAGCAATACGGGGGGATCCTACGAGCAGTACTTC. Its translation: CASSNTGGSYEQYF.

As DNA, the CDR3 is TGCGCCAGCAGCTTGCGCGCAGGGGCCCCTAACTATGGCTACACCTTC. Translating it yields CASSLRAGAPNYGYTF. The V gene is TRBV5-1, the J gene TRBJ1-2; the D gene is possibly TRBD1 (6 bases). The CDR3 extends over 16 amino acids. Germline V lookup: CDR1 SGHRS, CDR2 YFSETQ. Trimming shortened V by 1 base and J by 0 bases, and 13 bases separated the two germline ends.

The chain couples TRBV30 to TRBJ2-5, with 7 positions matching TRBD2. J gave up 10 bases and V 3 bases, and 20 bases lay outside the gene matches. Germline V gene data show CDR1 as GTSNPN and CDR2 as SVGIG (reference sequence). The CDR3 is made up of 16 amino acids. In DNA, the CDR3 is TGTGCCTGGAGCCCCCTCCGCCTAGCGGCCCAAGGAGGCCAGTACTTC. Protein sequence: CAWSPLRLAAQGGQYF.

This chain joins TRBV11-3 and TRBJ2-3, with D possibly matching TRBD1 (6 bases). CDR1 SGHNT and CDR2 YENEEA come from the germline V gene. The V end was cut by 5 bases, the J end by 2 bases, with 8 bases between. The CDR3 runs 13 residues. CDR3 residues: CASSRDNTDTQYF. CDR3 bases: TGTGCCAGCAGCCGGGACAACACAGATACGCAGTATTTT. The variable domain in full, with the rest retrieved from reference TRBV11-3 and TRBJ2-3, is EAGVVQSPRYKIIEKKQPVAFWCNPISGHNTLYWYLQNLGQGPELLIRYENEEAVDDSQLPKDRFSAERLKGVDSTLKIQPAELGDSAVYLCASSRDNTDTQYFGPGTRLTVL.

This chain joins TRBV28 and TRBJ2-7; tentative D call: TRBD2 (6 bases). This CDR3 is 15 amino acids long. The germline V gene has CDR1 MDHEN and CDR2 SYDVKM. V lost 3 bases, J lost 2 bases, and 14 bases lay in between. The CDR3 sequence is CASSLGQGLAYEQYF. The CDR3 bases are TGTGCCAGCAGTTTGGGGCAGGGACTCGCCTACGAGCAGTACTTC. Looking up the rest from reference TRBV28 and TRBJ2-7 gives the full variable domain: DVKVTQSSRYLVKRTGEKVFLECVQDMDHENMFWYRQDPGLGLRLIYFSYDVKMKEKGDIPEGYSVSREKKERFSLILESASTNQTSMYLCASSLGQGLAYEQYFGPGTRLTVT.

The chain has TRBV5-4 and TRBJ1-4; D remains ambiguous. CDR3 length: 16 residues. Germline lookup yields CDR1 SGHNT and CDR2 YYREEE (reference sequence). V gave up 0 bases and J gave up 7 bases, with 16 bases separating them. The CDR3 bases are TGTGCCAGCAGCTTGGAGTTCGGCGGAGGAGGTGAAAAACTGTTTTTT. Protein sequence: CASSLEFGGGGEKLFF.

The chain employs TRBV5-4 and TRBJ2-2; 8 bases match TRBD1. V was pared by 4 bases and J by 5 bases, with 7 bases of the junction left unmatched. This CDR3 is 15 amino acids long. Per germline, CDR1 SGHNT and CDR2 YYREEE (reference sequence). The CDR3 loop reads CASSPTGVLTGELFF. The DNA of the CDR3 is TGTGCCAGCAGCCCGACAGGGGTATTAACCGGGGAGCTGTTTTTT. The full variable domain, in which reference TRBV5-4 and TRBJ2-2 provide the parts outside the CDR3, is ETGVTQSPTHLIKTRGQQVTLRCSSQSGHNTVSWYQQALGQGPQFIFQYYREEENGRGNFPPRFSGLQFPNYSSELNVNALELDDSALYLCASSPTGVLTGELFFGEGSRLTVL.

V is TRBV25-1 and J is TRBJ2-7; 9 bases match TRBD2. J lost 6 bases, V lost 6 bases, and 0 bases had no gene match. This CDR3 has 11 amino acids. Looked up from germline, CDR1 is MGHDK and CDR2 is SYGVNS. CDR3 nucleotide sequence: TGTGCCAGCAGGACTAGCGGCGAGCAGTACTTC. Protein sequence: CASRTSGEQYF.

CDR3 coding DNA: TGTGCCAGCAGCCCTGGGACTAGCGGGGCCAATGAGCAGTTCTTC. This codes for CASSPGTSGANEQFF. This chain connects TRBV4-2 to TRBJ2-1; 13 bases match TRBD2. This CDR3 contains 15 residues. Trimming at V came to 4 bases and at J to 6 bases, leaving 3 bases not matched to a gene. CDR1 is LGHNA, CDR2 YNFKEQ, per germline.

The V gene is TRBV2, the J gene TRBJ1-1; TRBD1 matches 8 bases. V dropped 8 bases and J dropped 1; count of bases not matched to a gene: 9. Germline CDR1 and CDR2: SNHLY and FYNNEI. This CDR3 has 15 amino acids. Here the CDR3 DNA reads TGTGCCAGCGACCAGGGGGCTCGCCAGAACACTGAAGCTTTCTTT. Translation: CASDQGARQNTEAFF.

The CDR3 DNA is TGTGCCAGCACGGAACAGGGGGTAAACACTGAAGCTTTCTTT. Its protein product is CASTEQGVNTEAFF. V is TRBV28 and J is TRBJ1-1; TRBD1 aligns across 8 bases. With 7 bases clipped from V and 2 bases from J, the junction kept 6 bases outside the gene matches. Germline-derived CDR1 and CDR2 are MDHEN and SYDVKM. The CDR3 covers 14 residues.

The genes are TRBV10-1 and TRBJ2-3; TRBD2 aligns across 7 bases. With V trimmed by 5 bases and J by 6 bases, 5 bases remained unmatched. Germline CDR1 and CDR2: WNHNN and SYGVQD (reference sequence). The CDR3 is 13 residues long. This CDR3 reads CASSPSAGDTQYF. CDR3 nucleotides: TGCGCCAGCAGTCCATCAGCGGGGGATACGCAGTATTTT.

The chain recombines TRBV15 with TRBJ1-1, with 9 bases that match TRBD1. This CDR3 comprises 15 residues. Trimming cost V 0 bases and J 6 bases; bases outside gene matches: 5. CDR1 and CDR2 from the germline V gene are LNHNV and YYDKDF (reference sequence). The CDR3 here is CATSRDLGTGSEAFF. The DNA for the CDR3 is TGTGCCACCAGCAGAGATCTAGGGACAGGGTCTGAAGCTTTCTTT.

The V call is TRBV9, the J call TRBJ2-2; 13 bases are a match to TRBD2. The CDR3 has 16 residues. Germline V gene data show CDR1 as SGDLS and CDR2 as YYNGEE. V trimming: 4 bases; J trimming: 2 bases; junction bases outside the gene matches: 2. The CDR3 DNA follows: TGTGCCAGCAGCTTGGGACTAGCGGGAAACACCGGGGAGCTGTTTTTT. Protein: CASSLGLAGNTGELFF.